Listed below are T cell receptor beta chains from one sample, sequenced in a study of T cell responses to AZD1222 COVID-19 vaccine. Method: immunoSEQ multiplex PCR; TCRdb's copy keeps in-frame clones and lacks some. Here the sample spans 120,000 to 150,000 clones, approximately 90% being singletons. The sample was peripheral blood, taken 28 days after the second AZD1222 dose. Receptor source: an adult who received the AZD1222 COVID-19 vaccine. Both conserved end residues are part of each CDR3. A D gene is named only where the DNA matches it firmly.

D gene,J gene,V gene,CDR3 DNA,CDR3 protein
-,TRBJ1-3,TRBV6-6,TGTGCCAGCAGTCCGACAGAGTACTCTGGAAACACCATATATTTT,CASSPTEYSGNTIYF
-,TRBJ2-5,TRBV6-2/TRBV6-3,TGTGCCAGCAGCCGATATTCGGAGGGACGCGAGACCCAGTACTTC,CASSRYSEGRETQYF
-,TRBJ2-3,TRBV9,TGTGCCAGCAGCGCTCGCCGGGACACCACAGATACGCAGTATTTT,CASSARRDTTDTQYF
-,TRBJ1-3,TRBV4-2,TGTGCCAGCAGCCAAGTAACCTCTTCCTCTGGAAACACCATATATTTT,CASSQVTSSSGNTIYF
-,TRBJ2-6,TRBV6-4,TGTGCCAGCAGTGTTAACTCTGGGGCCAACGTCCTGACTTTC,CASSVNSGANVLTF
-,TRBJ1-2,TRBV5-1,TGCGCCAGCAGCTCCTGGACTGCTCAGCCTAACTATGGCTACACCTTC,CASSSWTAQPNYGYTF
-,TRBJ1-5,TRBV5-1,TGCGCCAGCAGCTCACAGCCAGATCAGCCCCAGCATTTT,CASSSQPDQPQHF
TRBD2,TRBJ2-3,TRBV4-2,TGTGCCAGCAGCCAAGTCGAGCGACTAGCTGCGGATACGCAGTATTTT,CASSQVERLAADTQYF
-,TRBJ2-3,TRBV12-3/TRBV12-4,TGTGCCAGCAGTCTGCAAGTTACGCAGTATTTT,CASSLQVTQYF
TRBD1,TRBJ1-1,TRBV6-2/TRBV6-3,TGTGCCAGCAGTTGGCTCGGACAGGGGGTCGAAGCTTTCTTT,CASSWLGQGVEAFF
-,TRBJ1-3,TRBV2,TGTGCCAGCAGTGACCTCGTGGGAAACACCATATATTTT,CASSDLVGNTIYF
TRBD1,TRBJ2-2,TRBV6-1,TGTGCCAGCAGTGAACAGGGGGCGATTAACACCGGGGAGCTGTTTTTT,CASSEQGAINTGELFF
-,TRBJ2-5,TRBV7-9,TGTGCCAGCAGCTCAAGGGGGGGATCAGAGACCCAGTACTTC,CASSSRGGSETQYF
TRBD1,TRBJ1-2,TRBV5-4,TGTGCCAGCAGCACGGGACAGTTTAACTATGGCTACACCTTC,CASSTGQFNYGYTF
-,TRBJ2-1,TRBV25-1,TGTGCCAGCAGTGGTGCAGGGTTCTCGACGGTAGAGCAGTTCTTC,CASSGAGFSTVEQFF
TRBD1,TRBJ1-3,TRBV7-2,TGTGCCAGCAGCTCACCTACTACAGGGGGTGGGTATGGAAACACCATATATTTT,CASSSPTTGGGYGNTIYF
-,TRBJ2-2,TRBV7-2,TGTGCCAGCAGCCCACGGGGGGCCCGCTTGAACACCGGGGAGCTGTTTTTT,CASSPRGARLNTGELFF
-,TRBJ1-3,TRBV5-1,TGCGCCAGCAGCTCCCCACGGGGCCAGGGAAACACCATATATTTT,CASSSPRGQGNTIYF
-,TRBJ1-1,TRBV5-6,TGTGCCAGCAGTTCCGGAACGGTCGCTGAAGCTTTCTTT,CASSSGTVAEAFF
TRBD1,TRBJ1-6,TRBV12-3/TRBV12-4,TGTGCCAGCACGAGACAGGGAAATTCACCCCTCCACTTT,CASTRQGNSPLHF